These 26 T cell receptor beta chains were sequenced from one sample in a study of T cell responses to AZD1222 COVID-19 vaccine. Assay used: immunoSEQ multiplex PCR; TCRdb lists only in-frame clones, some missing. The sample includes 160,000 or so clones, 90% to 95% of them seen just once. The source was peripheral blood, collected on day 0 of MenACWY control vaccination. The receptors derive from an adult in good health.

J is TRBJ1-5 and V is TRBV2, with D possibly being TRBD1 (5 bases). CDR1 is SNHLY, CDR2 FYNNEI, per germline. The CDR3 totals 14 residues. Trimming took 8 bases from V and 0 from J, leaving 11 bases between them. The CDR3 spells CASQTDNSNQPQHF. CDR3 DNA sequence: TGTGCCAGCCAGACAGATAATAGCAATCAGCCCCAGCATTTT. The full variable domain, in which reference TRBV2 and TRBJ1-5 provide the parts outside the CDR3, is EPEVTQTPSHQVTQMGQEVILRCVPISNHLYFYWYRQILGQKVEFLVSFYNNEISEKSEIFDDQFSVERPDGSNFTLKIRSTKLEDSAMYFCASQTDNSNQPQHFGDGTRLSIL.

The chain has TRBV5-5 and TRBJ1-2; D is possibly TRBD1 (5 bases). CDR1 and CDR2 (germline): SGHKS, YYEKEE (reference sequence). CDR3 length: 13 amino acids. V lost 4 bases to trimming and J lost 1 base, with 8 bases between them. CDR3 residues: CASSVQVNYGYTF. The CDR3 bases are TGTGCCAGCAGCGTACAGGTTAACTATGGCTACACCTTC.

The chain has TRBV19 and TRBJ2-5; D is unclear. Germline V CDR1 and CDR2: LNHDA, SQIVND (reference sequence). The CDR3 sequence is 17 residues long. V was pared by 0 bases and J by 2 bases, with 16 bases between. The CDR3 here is CASSIDRSGPNQETQYF. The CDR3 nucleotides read TGTGCCAGTAGTATAGATCGATCCGGACCGAATCAAGAGACCCAGTACTTC.

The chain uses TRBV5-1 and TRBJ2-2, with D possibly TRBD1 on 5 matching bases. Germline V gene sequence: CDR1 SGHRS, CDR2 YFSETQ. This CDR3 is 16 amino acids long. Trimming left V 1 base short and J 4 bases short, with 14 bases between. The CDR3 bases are TGCGCCAGCAGCTTGTCGACAGTTCTTGGCACCGGGGAGCTGTTTTTT. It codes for CASSLSTVLGTGELFF. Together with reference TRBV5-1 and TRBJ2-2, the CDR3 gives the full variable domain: KAGVTQTPRYLIKTRGQQVTLSCSPISGHRSVSWYQQTPGQGLQFLFEYFSETQRNKGNFPGRFSGRQFSNSRSEMNVSTLELGDSALYLCASSLSTVLGTGELFFGEGSRLTVL.

CDR3 DNA: TGTGCCAGCAGCTTGGGACAGGGGAGGCACTACGAGCAGTACTTC. Protein product: CASSLGQGRHYEQYF. This rearrangement joins TRBV7-6 to TRBJ2-7, with 10 bases aligning to TRBD1. CDR3 length equals 15 residues. Germline CDR1 is SGHVS and CDR2 is FNYEAQ. J gave up 3 bases and V 3 bases, and 5 bases lay outside the gene matches.

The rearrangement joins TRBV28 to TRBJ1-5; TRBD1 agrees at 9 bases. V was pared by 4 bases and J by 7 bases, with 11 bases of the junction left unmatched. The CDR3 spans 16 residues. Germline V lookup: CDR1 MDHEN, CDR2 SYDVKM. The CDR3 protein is CASSSPSGQGGQPQHF. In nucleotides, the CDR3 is TGTGCCAGCAGTTCCCCCTCGGGACAGGGAGGACAGCCCCAGCATTTT.

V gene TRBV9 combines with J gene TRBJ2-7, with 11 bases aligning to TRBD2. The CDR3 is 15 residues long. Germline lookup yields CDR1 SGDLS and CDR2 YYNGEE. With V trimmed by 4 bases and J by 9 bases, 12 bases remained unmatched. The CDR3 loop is CASSLSGLAEERQYF. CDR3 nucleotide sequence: TGTGCCAGCAGCCTCTCGGGACTAGCGGAAGAACGGCAGTACTTC.

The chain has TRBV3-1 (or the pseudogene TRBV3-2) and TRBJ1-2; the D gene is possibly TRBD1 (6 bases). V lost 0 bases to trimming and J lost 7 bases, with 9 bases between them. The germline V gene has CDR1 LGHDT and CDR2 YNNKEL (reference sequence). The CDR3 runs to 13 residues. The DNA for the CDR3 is TGTGCCAGCAGCCAAGATCCAGGGGCTGGCTACACCTTC. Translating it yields CASSQDPGAGYTF.

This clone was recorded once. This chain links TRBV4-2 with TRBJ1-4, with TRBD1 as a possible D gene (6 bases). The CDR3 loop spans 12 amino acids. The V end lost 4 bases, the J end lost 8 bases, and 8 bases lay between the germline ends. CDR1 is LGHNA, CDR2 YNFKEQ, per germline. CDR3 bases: TGTGCCAGCAGCCGAGGGGGGGAAAAACTGTTTTTT. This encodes CASSRGGEKLFF.

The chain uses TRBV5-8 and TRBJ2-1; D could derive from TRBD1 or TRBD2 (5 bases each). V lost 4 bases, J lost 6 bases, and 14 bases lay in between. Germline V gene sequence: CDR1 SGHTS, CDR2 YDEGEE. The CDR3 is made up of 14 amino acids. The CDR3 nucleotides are TGTGCCAGCAGCCGTGGAGCAGGGAGCAATGAGCAGTTCTTC. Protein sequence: CASSRGAGSNEQFF.

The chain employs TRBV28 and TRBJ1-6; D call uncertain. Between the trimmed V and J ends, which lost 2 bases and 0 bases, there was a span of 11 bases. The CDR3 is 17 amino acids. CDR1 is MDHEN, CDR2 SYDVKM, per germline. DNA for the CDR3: TGTGCCAGCAGTTTAGGGCCGGGGAGCTCCTATAATTCACCCCTCCACTTT. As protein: CASSLGPGSSYNSPLHF.

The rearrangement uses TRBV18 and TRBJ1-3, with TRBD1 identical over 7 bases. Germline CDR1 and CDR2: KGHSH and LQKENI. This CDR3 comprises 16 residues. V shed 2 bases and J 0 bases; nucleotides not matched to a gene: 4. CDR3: CASSPDRASSGNTIYF. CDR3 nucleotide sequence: TGTGCCAGCTCACCAGACAGGGCCTCCTCTGGAAACACCATATATTTT.

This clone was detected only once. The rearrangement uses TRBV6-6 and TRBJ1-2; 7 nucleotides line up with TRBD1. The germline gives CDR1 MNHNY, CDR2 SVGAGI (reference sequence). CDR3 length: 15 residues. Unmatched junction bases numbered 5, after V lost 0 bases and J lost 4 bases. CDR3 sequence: CASSYSRGRAYGYTF. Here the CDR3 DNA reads TGTGCCAGCAGTTACTCGAGGGGGCGGGCCTATGGCTACACCTTC.

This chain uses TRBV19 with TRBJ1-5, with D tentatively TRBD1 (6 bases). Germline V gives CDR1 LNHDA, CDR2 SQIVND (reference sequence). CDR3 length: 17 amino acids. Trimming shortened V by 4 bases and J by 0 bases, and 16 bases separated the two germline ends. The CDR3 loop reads CASSKRRGTDSNQPQHF. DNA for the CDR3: TGTGCCAGTAGTAAAAGGAGGGGGACGGATAGCAATCAGCCCCAGCATTTT.

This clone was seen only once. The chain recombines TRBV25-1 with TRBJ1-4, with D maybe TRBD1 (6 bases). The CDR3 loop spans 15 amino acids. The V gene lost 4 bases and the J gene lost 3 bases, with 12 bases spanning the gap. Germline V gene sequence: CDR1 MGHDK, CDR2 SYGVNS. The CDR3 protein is CASSAPTGPNEKLFF. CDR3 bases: TGTGCCAGCAGTGCCCCGACAGGTCCTAATGAAAAACTGTTTTTT. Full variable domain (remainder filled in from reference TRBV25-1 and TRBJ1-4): EADIYQTPRYLVIGTGKKITLECSQTMGHDKMYWYQQDPGMELHLIHYSYGVNSTEKGDLSSESTVSRIRTEHFPLTLESARPSHTSQYLCASSAPTGPNEKLFFGSGTQLSVL.

The CDR3 DNA reads TGTGCCTGGAAGGAACGACTTACTATATCCTACGAGCAGTACTTC. Amino acids: CAWKERLTISYEQYF. This sequence joins TRBV30 and TRBJ2-7; D is undetermined. The CDR3 loop spans 15 amino acids. Germline V CDR1 and CDR2: GTSNPN, SVGIG (reference sequence). V was clipped by 4 bases and J by 1 base, with 17 bases between them.

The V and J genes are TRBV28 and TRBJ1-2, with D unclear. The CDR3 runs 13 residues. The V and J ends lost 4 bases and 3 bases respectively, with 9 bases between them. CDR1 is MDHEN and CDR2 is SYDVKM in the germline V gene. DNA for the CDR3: TGTGCCAGCAGTTCGGAAAGGCACTATGGCTACACCTTC. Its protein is CASSSERHYGYTF.

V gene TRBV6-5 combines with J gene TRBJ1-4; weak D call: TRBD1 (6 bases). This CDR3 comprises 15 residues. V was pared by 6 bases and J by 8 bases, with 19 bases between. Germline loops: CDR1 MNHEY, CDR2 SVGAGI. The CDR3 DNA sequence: TGTGCCAGCAGCCGACAGGCTCTCGGGGGAGAAAAACTGTTTTTT. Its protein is CASSRQALGGEKLFF.

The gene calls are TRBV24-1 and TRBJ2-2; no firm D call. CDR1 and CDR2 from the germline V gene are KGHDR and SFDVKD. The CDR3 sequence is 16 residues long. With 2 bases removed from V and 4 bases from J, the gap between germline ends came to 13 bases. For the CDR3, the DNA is TGTGCCACCAGTGATTCGCAGATTCGAGGCACCGGGGAGCTGTTTTTT. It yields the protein CATSDSQIRGTGELFF.

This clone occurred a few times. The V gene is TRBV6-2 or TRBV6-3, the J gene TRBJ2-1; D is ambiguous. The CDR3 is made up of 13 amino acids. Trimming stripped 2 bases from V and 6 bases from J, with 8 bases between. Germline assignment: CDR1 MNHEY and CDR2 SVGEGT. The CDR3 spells CASSYTKGNEQFF. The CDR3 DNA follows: TGTGCCAGCAGTTACACGAAGGGCAATGAGCAGTTCTTC.

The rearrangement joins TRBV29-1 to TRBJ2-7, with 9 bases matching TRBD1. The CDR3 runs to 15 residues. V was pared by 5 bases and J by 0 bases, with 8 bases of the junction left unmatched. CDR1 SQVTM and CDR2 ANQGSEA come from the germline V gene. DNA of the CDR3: TGCAGCGTTATGGGGGACAGGGTCATCTCCTACGAGCAGTACTTC. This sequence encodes CSVMGDRVISYEQYF.

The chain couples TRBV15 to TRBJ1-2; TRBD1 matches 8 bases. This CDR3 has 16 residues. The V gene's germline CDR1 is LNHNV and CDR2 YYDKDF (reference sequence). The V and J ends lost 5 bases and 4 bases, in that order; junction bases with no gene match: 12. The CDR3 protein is CATSGKTLRGPYGYTF. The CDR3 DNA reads TGTGCCACCAGCGGGAAGACGCTCAGGGGGCCCTATGGCTACACCTTC. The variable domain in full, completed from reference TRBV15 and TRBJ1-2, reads DAMVIQNPRYQVTQFGKPVTLSCSQTLNHNVMYWYQQKSSQAPKLLFHYYDKDFNNEADTPDNFQSRRPNTSFCFLDIRSPGLGDTAMYLCATSGKTLRGPYGYTFGSGTRLTVV.

The chain's CDR3 is CASSPGQGQSSYEQYF. CDR3 coding DNA: TGTGCCAGCAGCCCAGGCCAGGGACAGAGCTCCTACGAGCAGTACTTC. The chain uses TRBV7-9 and TRBJ2-7; 7 nucleotides align to TRBD1. Germline CDR1 SEHNR, CDR2 FQNEAQ (reference sequence). The CDR3 covers 16 residues. The V gene end was trimmed by 5 bases and the J gene end by 0 bases; junction bases not matched to a gene: 10.

This chain's CDR3 is CASSVGTGGREKLFF. The CDR3 nucleotides read TGTGCCAGCAGCGTCGGGACAGGGGGCCGGGAAAAACTGTTTTTT. The chain recombines TRBV7-9 with TRBJ1-4, with 12 bases lining up with TRBD1. The ends lost 5 bases at V and 8 bases at J; junction bases unmatched: 6. Germline V gives CDR1 SEHNR, CDR2 FQNEAQ (reference sequence). CDR3 length: 15 amino acids.

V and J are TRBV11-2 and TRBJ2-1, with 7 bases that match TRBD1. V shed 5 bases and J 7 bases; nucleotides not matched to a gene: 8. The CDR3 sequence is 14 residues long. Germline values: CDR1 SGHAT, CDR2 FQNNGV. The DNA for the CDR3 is TGTGCCAGCAGCCCTCGGGACAGTAAGAATGAGCAGTTCTTC. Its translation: CASSPRDSKNEQFF.

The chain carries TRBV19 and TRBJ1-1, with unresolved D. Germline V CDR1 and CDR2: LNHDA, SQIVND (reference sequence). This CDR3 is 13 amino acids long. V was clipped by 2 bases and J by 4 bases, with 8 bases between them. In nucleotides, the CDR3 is TGTGCCAGTAGTATAAGGGCTTCCACTGAAGCTTTCTTT. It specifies CASSIRASTEAFF.